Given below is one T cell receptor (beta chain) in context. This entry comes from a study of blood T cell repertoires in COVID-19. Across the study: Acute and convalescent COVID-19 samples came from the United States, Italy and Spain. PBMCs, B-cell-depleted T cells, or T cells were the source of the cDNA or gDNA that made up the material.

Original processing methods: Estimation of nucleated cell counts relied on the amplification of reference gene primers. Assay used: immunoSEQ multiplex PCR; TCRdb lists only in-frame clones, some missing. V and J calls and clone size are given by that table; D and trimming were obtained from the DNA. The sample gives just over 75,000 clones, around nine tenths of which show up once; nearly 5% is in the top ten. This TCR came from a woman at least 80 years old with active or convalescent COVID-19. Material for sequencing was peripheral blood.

This CDR3 reads CASSFSPEWTQYF. The DNA for the CDR3 is TGTGCCAGCAGCTTCAGTCCGGAGTGGACCCAGTACTTC. V usage is TRBV7-3 and J usage is TRBJ2-5; D uncertain. CDR3 length equals 13 residues. Germline V gene data show CDR1 as SGHTA and CDR2 as FQGTGA. Trimming took 3 bases from V and 7 from J, leaving 12 bases between them. Complete variable domain (other parts from reference TRBV7-3 and TRBJ2-5): GAGVSQTPSNKVTEKGKYVELRCDPISGHTALYWYRQSLGQGPEFLIYFQGTGAADDSGLPNDRFFAVRPEGSVSTLKIQRTERGDSAVYLCASSFSPEWTQYFGPGTRLLVL.